This T cell receptor beta chain comes out of a study of beta chain features in type 1 diabetes. Investigators reverse transcribed all isolated RNA, so they sequenced expressed TCRB transcripts. Profiling relied on immunoSEQ multiplex PCR, and the TCRdb table lists in-frame clones only, not all of them. This sample yields roughly 700,000 clones, of which around 15% are seen a single time; around 0.022% belongs to the top ten. The study's findings and limits: All four CD4+ subsets of Type 1 diabetes patients contained TCRB CDR3s that were moderately but significantly shorter.

This clone was counted between two and nine times. Its antigen is unknown. Germline assignment: CDR1 MNHEY and CDR2 SVGAGI. This CDR3 has 13 amino acids. The V and J ends lost 4 bases and 5 bases respectively, with 11 bases between them. This clonotype originated in a man aged 18-30 years with type 1 diabetes. J is TRBJ1-2 and V is TRBV6-5; D ambiguous. Input material: naive CD4+ T cells from blood. CDR3: CASSSTGRYGYTF. The CDR3 nucleotides are TGTGCCAGCAGTTCCACTGGACGGTATGGCTACACCTTC.